Listed below are T cell receptor beta chains from one sample, sequenced in a study of naive and memory T cell subsets. Each CDR3 protein is one row after TCRdb ran MiXCR on the 5' RACE reads. The sample gives some 60,000 distinct CDR3 sequences, around 7.3% of which show up once; 9% to 10% is in the top ten. The receptors here all came from a female donor in good health. CDR3s include the opening cysteine and the closing phenylalanine or tryptophan. D genes are given only for firm matches. A row's size may be missing; if present it is once, few, many or a size class.

TRBJ2-7 | NA | TRBD1 | TRBV27 | TGTGCCAGCAGCCCTTACACCGGGACAGGGTTAATCGAGCAGTACTTC | CASSPYTGTGLIEQYF
TRBJ1-2 | few | NA | TRBV28 | TGTGCCAGCAGTTTCGGGGGAATCTATGGCGACACCTTC | CASSFGGIYGDTF
TRBJ1-4 | many | TRBD1 | TRBV2 | TGTGCCAGCAGTAGCACAGACAGGGGACCTAATGAAAAACTGTTTTTT | CASSSTDRGPNEKLFF
TRBJ1-1 | few | TRBD1 | TRBV6-5 | TGTGCCAGCAGACACCGACAGGGAGGCACTGAAGCTTTCTTT | CASRHRQGGTEAFF
TRBJ2-5 | few | NA | TRBV28 | TGTGCCAGCAGTTCCCTTGCGGTTCAAGAGACCCAGTACTTC | CASSSLAVQETQYF
TRBJ2-3 | many | TRBD2 | TRBV29-1 | TGCAGCGTGGCACGGGGGGGCGGAACAGATACGCAGTATTTT | CSVARGGGTDTQYF
TRBJ2-5 | NA | NA | TRBV2 | TGTGCCAGCGATGATATCAGGACCCAAGAGACCCAGTACTTC | CASDDIRTQETQYF
TRBJ1-2 | NA | NA | TRBV2 | TGTGCCAGCAATATAAGGGACTATGGCTACACCTTC | CASNIRDYGYTF
TRBJ1-4 | many | NA | TRBV6-6 | TGTGCCAGCAGTTACTGGGCAGGAGCAACTAATGAAAAACTGTTTTTT | CASSYWAGATNEKLFF
TRBJ2-5 | NA | NA | TRBV7-9 | TGTGCCAGCAGCTTTTCAGAGACCCAGTACTTC | CASSFSETQYF
TRBJ2-3 | few | TRBD2 | TRBV29-1 | TGCAGCGCGATACGGGGGGGCAGAGATACGCAGTATTTT | CSAIRGGRDTQYF
TRBJ2-7 | NA | NA | TRBV5-6 | TGTGCCAGCAGCTGGAACGGCGCCTACGAGCAGTACTTC | CASSWNGAYEQYF
TRBJ2-5 | NA | TRBD1 | TRBV19 | TGTGCCAGTAGTGGGACAGGTCGAATCTCCCAGTACTTC | CASSGTGRISQYF
TRBJ2-1 | NA | TRBD2 | TRBV19 | TGTGCCAGTAGTTATAGCGGGGGGGTCTACAATGAGCAGTTCTTC | CASSYSGGVYNEQFF